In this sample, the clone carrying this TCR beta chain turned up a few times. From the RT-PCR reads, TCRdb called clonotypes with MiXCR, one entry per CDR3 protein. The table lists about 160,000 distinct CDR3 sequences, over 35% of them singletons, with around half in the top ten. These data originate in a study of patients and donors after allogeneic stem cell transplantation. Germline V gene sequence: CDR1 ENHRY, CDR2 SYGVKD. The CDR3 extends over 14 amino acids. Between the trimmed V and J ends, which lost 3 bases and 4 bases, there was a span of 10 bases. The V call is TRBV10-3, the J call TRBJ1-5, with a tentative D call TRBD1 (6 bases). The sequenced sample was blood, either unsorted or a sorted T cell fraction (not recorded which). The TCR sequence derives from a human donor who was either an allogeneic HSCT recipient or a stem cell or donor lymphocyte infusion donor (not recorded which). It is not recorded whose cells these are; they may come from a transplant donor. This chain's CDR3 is CAISERQGNQPQHF. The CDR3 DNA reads TGTGCCATCAGTGAACGGCAGGGGAATCAGCCCCAGCATTTT.